This T cell receptor (beta chain) was obtained from a study of beta chain features in type 1 diabetes. The overall study: Taken together, all samples contributed approximately 110,000,000 examined sorted cells.

Sequenced material consisted of expressed TCRB transcripts (all of the isolated RNA was reverse transcribed). Using immunoSEQ multiplex PCR, the repertoire was profiled, and TCRdb retains in-frame clones only, with some absent. Of around 250,000 clones listed, 13% to 15% are singletons. Study-wide results and limits: PCR might favor shorter templates, equally in patients and controls. Insertions at VDJ junctions were less frequent in type 1 diabetes patients. These patients also deleted more nucleotides at the same junctions. Among patients with Type 1 diabetes, TCRB CDR3s were moderately but significantly shorter in every one of the four CD4+ subsets.

This clone was detected a few times. Its target is unknown. Per germline, CDR1 LGHNA and CDR2 YSLEER. CDR3 length: 15 residues. The V gene lost 0 bases and the J gene lost 5 bases, with 11 bases spanning the gap. The chain is built from TRBV4-3 and TRBJ1-5; a possible D gene is TRBD1 (6 bases). The sequence came from a woman between 40 and 50 years old in good health. The sample was naive CD4+ T cells from blood. The CDR3 here is CASSQEGRGYQPQHF. CDR3 DNA sequence: TGCGCCAGCAGCCAAGAGGGGAGGGGGTATCAGCCCCAGCATTTT.